The sequence of this T cell receptor (beta chain) was determined in a study of T cells in Graves' hyperthyroidism and ophthalmopathy. Broader study findings: Researchers report that a 13 V-J model separated ophthalmopathy from stable hyperthyroidism.

RNA transcripts provided the source from which TCR beta CDR3 regions were amplified. The TCR CDR3 was amplified in a first-round RT-PCR using the HTBI primer set. TCRdb called the multiplex PCR reads again in MiXCR, with one record for every CDR3 protein. The table has 250,000 to 300,000 distinct CDR3 sequences, approximately 18% seen once; the top ten hold about 35%. Trimming pared 0 bases from V and 6 bases from J, leaving 15 bases between. The CDR3 runs 15 residues. Germline CDR1 and CDR2: LNHNV and YYDKDF (reference sequence). This clonotype appeared many times. Its antigen is unknown. Ophthalmopathy cases scored 3 or more on the Clinical Activity Score and 4 or more on NOSPECS grade, with duration below 3 months.

The genes are TRBV15 and TRBJ2-7; TRBD2 is a possible D gene (6 bases). The sample consisted of blood. The TCR sequence derives from a man between 50 and 59 years old with Graves' ophthalmopathy. The CDR3 DNA follows: TGTGCCACCAGCAGAGATCTGGGGTCCGGGAGCGAGCAGTACTTC. Residues: CATSRDLGSGSEQYF. Full variable domain (outside the CDR3, taken from reference TRBV15 and TRBJ2-7): DAMVIQNPRYQVTQFGKPVTLSCSQTLNHNVMYWYQQKSSQAPKLLFHYYDKDFNNEADTPDNFQSRRPNTSFCFLDIRSPGLGDTAMYLCATSRDLGSGSEQYFGPGTRLTVT.